This T cell receptor beta chain was recorded in a study of T cells expressing NK-cell markers. Across the study: From sorted CD3+CD56+NKG2C+, CD3+CD56+NKG2C- and CD3+CD56-NKG2C+ T cells came the TCR beta repertoires. Findings and caveats of the study: Unclear, still, was the HCMV specificity of the expanded NKG2C+ T cell clones. The contribution of dominant NKG2C+ clonotypes to CD8+ T cells in roughly 6 donors was roughly 1.0-7.0%.

This CDR3 is 17 amino acids long. Germline V gives CDR1 MNHEY, CDR2 SVGAGI. For TCR beta, cDNA was produced by 5'RACE template switching with UMIs. TCRdb re-analyzed the 5' RACE reads; it lists each CDR3 protein once, without DNA. This specimen shows 500,000 to 700,000 distinct CDR3 sequences; the ten leading clones hold 3% to 4.5%. Details on this clonotype: The antigen is undetermined.

This sequence originates from a man aged 18 to 30 in good health. The sequenced sample was blood T cells: a sorted CD56 or NKG2C T cell subset, CD4+ or CD8+ T cells, or bulk PBMC T cells (not recorded which). The J gene is TRBJ2-1, the V gene TRBV6-5; there is no DNA to check the TCRdb D call of TRBD1. The CDR3 is CASSYEGVRTGGNEQFF.